This T cell receptor beta chain was found in a study of cytomegalovirus exposure and HLA in healthy donors. Germline trimming cut 3 bases from V and 0 bases from J; bases unmatched to any gene: 5. CDR1 is KGHSH and CDR2 is LQKENI in the germline V gene. The CDR3 sequence is 16 residues long. Repertoires were generated with immunoSEQ multiplex PCR, while TCRdb's copy carries only in-frame clones and drops some. The table lists 150,000 to 200,000 clones, 70% to 90% of them singletons. V is TRBV18 and J is TRBJ2-3; 8 bases are a match to TRBD2. Sequences were obtained from PBMCs. The source of this sequence is a man in his thirties or forties in good health and CMV-seropositive. The CDR3 DNA is TGTGCCAGCTCACCCCCTGGCGGGGGGAGCACAGATACGCAGTATTTT. Its translation: CASSPPGGGSTDTQYF.